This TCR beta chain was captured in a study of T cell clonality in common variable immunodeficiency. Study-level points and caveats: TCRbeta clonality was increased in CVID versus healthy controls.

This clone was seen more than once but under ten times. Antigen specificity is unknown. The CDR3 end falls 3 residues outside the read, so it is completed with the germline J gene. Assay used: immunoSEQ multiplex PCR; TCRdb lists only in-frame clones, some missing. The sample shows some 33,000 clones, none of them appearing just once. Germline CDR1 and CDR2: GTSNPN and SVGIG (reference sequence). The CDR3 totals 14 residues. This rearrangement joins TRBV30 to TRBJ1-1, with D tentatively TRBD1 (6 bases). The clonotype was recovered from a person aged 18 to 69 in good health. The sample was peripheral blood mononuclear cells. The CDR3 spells CAWSVWTAQETAFF. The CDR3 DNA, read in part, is TGTGCCTGGAGTGTTTGGACAGCCCAAGAGACA.